This TCR beta chain was sequenced for a study of tumor-infiltrating lymphocytes in primary liver carcinoma. Both blood RNA, taken from unsorted whole blood, and germline DNA were extracted. Synthesis of TCR beta cDNA was carried out from about 0.55 ug total RNA with a constant-region primer. Library construction for TCR beta comprised three nested multiplex PCR rounds performed with slightly modified ARM-PCR. TCRdb reprocessed the multiplex PCR reads with MiXCR, giving one entry per CDR3 protein. Of 250,000 to 400,000 distinct CDR3 sequences listed, around three fifths are singletons. This clonotype was obtained from a middle-aged man with primary liver carcinoma and hepatitis B virus infection. The specimen was peripheral blood.

CDR3 DNA sequence: TGTGCCAATACCATCCGGAGGCTAAAGGAGAGCACAGATACGCAGTATTTT. Translated: CANTIRRLKESTDTQYF. This sequence joins TRBV11-2 and TRBJ2-3; TRBD2 is a possible D gene (5 bases). This CDR3 has 17 amino acids. The V and J ends lost 10 bases and 0 bases respectively, with 23 bases between them. Per the germline V gene, CDR1 is SGHAT and CDR2 is FQNNGV.